This T cell receptor (beta chain) was identified during a study of Graves' ophthalmopathy and Graves' hyperthyroidism. Findings of the study overall: Blood was where most expanded thyroid clonotypes above 0.001 frequency also turned up. The model's prediction of ophthalmopathy progression had roughly 70% sensitivity and less than 75% specificity.

TCR beta CDR3 regions were amplified from RNA transcripts. RT-PCR with HTBI primers came first, then second-round multiplex PCR. TCRdb re-called the multiplex PCR reads with MiXCR, one entry per CDR3 protein. The sample has 620,000 or so distinct CDR3 sequences, 22% seen once. This clonotype was recorded many times. The antigen is unknown. Hyperthyroidism was considered stable when no ophthalmopathy appeared within 18 months of follow-up. V gave up 2 bases and J gave up 2 bases; unmatched junction bases: 7. CDR3 length: 16 amino acids. Germline assignment: CDR1 MNHEY and CDR2 SMNVEV (reference sequence).

The rearrangement uses TRBV27 and TRBJ2-5; 8 positions agree with TRBD1. This clonotype was sampled from a woman younger than 30 with stable Graves' hyperthyroidism. Some clones in this sample may be carry-over from other donors' samples. The sequencing input was peripheral blood. CDR3: CASSLAGTGVQETQYF. Here the CDR3 DNA reads TGTGCCAGCAGTTTAGCCGGGACAGGTGTACAAGAGACCCAGTACTTC.